Listed here are 10 T cell receptor beta chains from one sample, sequenced in a study of blood T cell repertoires in COVID-19 (dated by TCRdb to the early 2020s). Library generation was performed with the immunoSEQ multiplex PCR assay. TCRdb retrieved this table from immuneACCESS and kept in-frame rearrangements only. Not all clones are present; in checked studies, unresolved V genes account for under half, and no reason is known for the remainder. The table for this sample lists about 200,000 clones; 70% to 90% of them were counted only once. The ten largest clones take up about 2.9% of the sample. Sequencing input: peripheral blood. These receptors originate from a man aged 60 to 75 with acute or convalescent COVID-19.

This rearrangement joins TRBV10-3 to TRBJ1-3, with 9 bases lining up with TRBD1. The CDR3 contains 15 residues. Germline assignment: CDR1 ENHRY and CDR2 SYGVKD. The V segment lost 6 bases and the J segment 1 base; nucleotides outside the gene matches: 4. This CDR3 reads CAISGQGNSGNTIYF. In DNA, the CDR3 is TGTGCCATCAGCGGACAGGGGAATTCTGGAAACACCATATATTTT.

The chain joins TRBV4-1 to TRBJ2-7, with 7 bases fitting TRBD1. Germline CDR1 is MGHRA and CDR2 is YSYEKL. Trimming took 6 bases from V and 4 from J; bases not matched to a gene: 9. The CDR3 sequence is 14 residues long. The CDR3 region has the DNA TGCGCCAGCAGGCAATTAGGGGGCAAATACGAGCAGTACTTC. Protein sequence: CASRQLGGKYEQYF.

The chain couples TRBV28 to TRBJ1-5, with D perhaps TRBD1 (6 bases). There are 13 residues in the CDR3. The V end lost 8 bases, the J end lost 11 bases, and 19 bases lay between the germline ends. Germline lookup yields CDR1 MDHEN and CDR2 SYDVKM. The CDR3 protein is CASRDTSLWAQHF. The CDR3 coding sequence is TGTGCCAGCCGGGACACCTCGCTTTGGGCCCAGCATTTT.

The chain has TRBV7-9 and TRBJ1-2; the D gene is possibly TRBD1 (6 bases). CDR1 is SEHNR, CDR2 FQNEAQ, per germline (reference sequence). V was shortened by 3 bases and J by 7 bases, with 12 bases between the two germline ends. The CDR3 is 13 amino acids. Here the CDR3 reads CASSFTGFSGYTF. CDR3 in DNA: TGTGCCAGCAGCTTTACAGGGTTTTCTGGCTACACCTTC.

As DNA, the CDR3 is TGCGCCACCAGGTCCACAGGATCCTACGAGCAGTACTTC. Protein sequence: CATRSTGSYEQYF. The chain carries TRBV5-1 and TRBJ2-7; D may be TRBD1 (5 bases). There are 13 residues in the CDR3. Between the trimmed V and J ends, which lost 9 bases and 1 base, there was a span of 14 bases. The germline gives CDR1 SGHRS, CDR2 YFSETQ.

The sample holds one count of this clone. The V and J genes are TRBV6-2 or TRBV6-3 and TRBJ2-6; D may be TRBD1 (6 bases). CDR1 and CDR2 (germline): MNHEY, SVGEGT. V dropped 2 bases and J dropped 0 bases, with 20 bases sitting between them. The CDR3 is 20 amino acids. The chain's CDR3 is CASSYNIRAGASSGANVLTF. The CDR3 DNA is TGTGCCAGCAGTTACAACATTAGGGCAGGGGCGTCCTCTGGGGCCAACGTCCTGACTTTC.

CDR3 residues: CASSQTGKNIQYF. The CDR3 region has the DNA TGTGCCAGCAGCCAGACGGGGAAAAACATTCAGTACTTC. The chain recombines TRBV4-2 with TRBJ2-4, with D perhaps matching TRBD2 (5 bases). CDR3 length equals 13 residues. The V and J ends lost 3 bases and 4 bases respectively, with 7 bases between them. Per germline, CDR1 LGHNA and CDR2 YNFKEQ.

V gene TRBV6-5 combines with J gene TRBJ2-4, with a possible D match to TRBD1 (5 bases). This CDR3 is built from 16 residues. V lost 4 bases, J lost 1 base, and 14 bases lay in between. Germline CDR1 and CDR2: MNHEY and SVGAGI. The DNA for the CDR3 is TGTGCCAGCAGTTCCAACCGAAACAGGGCCAAAAACATTCAGTACTTC. Protein: CASSSNRNRAKNIQYF.

J is TRBJ2-1 and V is TRBV11-3, with 9 bases that match TRBD2. The CDR3 length is 15 residues. In germline, CDR1 is SGHNT, CDR2 YENEEA. V lost 5 bases, J lost 5 bases, and 7 bases stayed unmatched. The CDR3 loop is CASSRERGAHNEQFF. The DNA of the CDR3 is TGTGCCAGCAGCAGAGAGCGGGGGGCGCACAATGAGCAGTTCTTC.

The rearrangement joins TRBV4-2 to TRBJ2-1; D might be TRBD1 (7 bases). V lost 0 bases and J lost 3, with 15 bases in between. This CDR3 is built from 17 residues. Per germline, CDR1 LGHNA and CDR2 YNFKEQ. This chain's CDR3 is CASSQEPPGGLYNEQFF. The CDR3 bases are TGTGCCAGCAGCCAAGAGCCACCAGGGGGGCTCTACAATGAGCAGTTCTTC.